Given below is one TCR beta chain in context. CD8+CD57+ cell expansion, shown by flow cytometry, had occurred in the patients selected for sequencing. The template used for profiling TCR beta VDJ and CDR3 was genomic DNA. TCRdb re-analysed the reads in MiXCR, keeping a single row per CDR3 protein. The sample lists 75,000 to 80,000 distinct CDR3 sequences, around 70% occurring once. Trimming at V came to 5 bases and at J to 6 bases, leaving 14 bases not matched to a gene. CDR3 size: 16 residues. The germline CDR1 and CDR2 sequences are DFQATT and SNEGSKA (reference sequence). This sample was taken from a study of CD8+CD57+ T cells in acquired aplastic anemia.

The sequencing sample was made of sorted CD4+, CD8+, or CD8+CD57+ T cells (not recorded which) from PBMCs. This sequence was found in a human donor with aplastic anemia. The chain is built from TRBV20-1 and TRBJ1-2; 11 bases are a match to TRBD1. The CDR3 bases are TGCAGTGCTTCTAGTGACGGACAGGGGGCGAAGGATGGCTACACCTTC. Translation gives CSASSDGQGAKDGYTF.